The rows below give T cell receptor beta chains drawn from one sample of a study of Graves' ophthalmopathy and Graves' hyperthyroidism. TCRdb reanalysed the multiplex PCR reads using MiXCR and keeps one entry per CDR3 protein. The table lists about 1.1 million distinct CDR3 sequences, about 40% of them singletons, with approximately 10% in the top ten. The sequenced sample was peripheral blood or thyroid tissue (not recorded which). The receptors shown here come from an adult man with Graves' hyperthyroidism. The CDR3 runs from the conserved cysteine through the conserved F or W. D genes are given only for firm matches.

j_gene | v_gene | len | d_gene | CDR3aa
TRBJ1-4 | TRBV6-5 | 16 | . | CASSYKPRGGSEKLFF
TRBJ1-4 | TRBV20-1 | 14 | TRBD1 | CSADRGGINEKLFF
TRBJ2-5 | TRBV7-8 | 15 | TRBD2 | CASSVAGGYQETQYF
TRBJ2-5 | TRBV14 | 14 | . | CASSHQGQYETQYF
TRBJ1-1 | TRBV7-9 | 15 | TRBD1 | CASSLYEGANTEAFF
TRBJ1-5 | TRBV27 | 16 | TRBD1 | CASSSYGQGGNQPQHF
TRBJ2-2 | TRBV12-3/TRBV12-4 | 17 | . | CASSFSRVGWDTGELFF
TRBJ2-5 | TRBV2 | 11 | . | CASSGLETQYF
TRBJ2-7 | TRBV28 | 13 | . | CASYSGAGHEQYF
TRBJ1-2 | TRBV10-3 | 15 | TRBD1 | CAISGGDRGGNGYTF
TRBJ1-6 | TRBV20-1 | 15 | . | CSARADGRYNSPLHF
TRBJ1-1 | TRBV12-3/TRBV12-4 | 13 | . | CASSSVIGTEAFF
TRBJ2-3 | TRBV9 | 17 | TRBD2 | CASSVEETSGYTDTQYF
TRBJ2-2 | TRBV7-9 | 19 | . | CASSSYLSGTGLEAGELFF
TRBJ1-5 | TRBV12-3/TRBV12-4 | 15 | . | CASSFAGASNQPQHF
TRBJ2-7 | TRBV6-6 | 14 | . | CASSSLDGSYEQCF
TRBJ1-5 | TRBV20-1 | 15 | . | CSARAQLYSNQPQHF
TRBJ2-2 | TRBV2 | 17 | . | CASTNREGILYTGELFF
TRBJ1-1 | TRBV29-1 | 14 | TRBD1 | CSVGQGAINTEAFF
TRBJ1-1 | TRBV19 | 11 | . | CASSIARGWLF
TRBJ1-1 | TRBV20-1 | 13 | TRBD1 | CSVSRGQDTEAFF
TRBJ2-7 | TRBV10-2 | 16 | TRBD2 | CASSAGLAGWAYEQYF
TRBJ1-5 | TRBV5-8 | 14 | . | CASRNRDRDQPQHF
TRBJ1-5 | TRBV2 | 14 | . | CASSGGPQGQPQHF
TRBJ1-2 | TRBV7-2 | 10 | . | CASSLDTCTF
TRBJ2-2 | TRBV12-3/TRBV12-4 | 15 | TRBD1 | CASSPDRGVTGELFF
TRBJ2-5 | TRBV5-5 | 14 | . | CASSPRVRAETQYF
TRBJ2-2 | TRBV9 | 16 | . | CASSPRSRTNTGELFF
TRBJ2-7 | TRBV7-2 | 16 | . | CASSLKGWGESYEQYF
TRBJ2-5 | TRBV12-3/TRBV12-4 | 12 | . | CASSRMGETQYF
TRBJ1-5 | TRBV10-3 | 15 | . | CAISESAAGNQPQHF
TRBJ2-7 | TRBV20-1 | 14 | TRBD2 | CSASPAGGRDEQYF
TRBJ2-5 | TRBV10-3 | 11 | . | CAISDRETQYF
TRBJ2-7 | TRBV27 | 14 | TRBD1 | CASSPLGTGYEQYF
TRBJ2-2 | TRBV7-9 | 12 | . | CASSLSYRELFF
TRBJ2-7 | TRBV9 | 15 | TRBD1 | CAIRTKDRKIRGQYF
TRBJ1-3 | TRBV6-5 | 15 | . | CASTPRGSSGNTIYF
TRBJ2-7 | TRBV20-1 | 10 | . | CSASLTGRYF
TRBJ1-1 | TRBV7-3 | 16 | . | CASSLSQAGGRTEASF
TRBJ1-1 | TRBV7-2 | 13 | . | CASSLEAVGEAFF
TRBJ1-5 | TRBV19 | 14 | . | CASSPRRGPQPQHF
TRBJ1-1 | TRBV6-1 | 13 | . | CASSYLGGSEAFF